The next 10 T cell receptor beta chains were all read from a single sample in a study of vaccination effects on CD4 cells after COVID-19. The table came from immunoSEQ multiplex PCR; TCRdb's copy has only in-frame clones and leaves some out. Of about 41,000 clones listed, 70% to 85% are singletons. Which antigens these TCRs recognize remains unknown. Sequencing followed a ViraFEST assay step that expanded antigen-specific CD4+ T cells with viral peptide pools. CD4+ T cell isolation took place after 10 days of culture. Vaccinees lacked prior SARS-CoV-2 infection and tested negative for nucleocapsid antibodies. Sequences were derived from CD4+ T cells from PBMCs cultured with HCoV-NL63 spike peptides, sampled before COVID-19 vaccination. These receptors were obtained from a human donor who received a COVID-19 vaccine.

The rearrangement joins TRBV5-4 to TRBJ2-3; 13 bases are a match to TRBD2. The length of the CDR3 is 17 residues. V was pared by 4 bases and J by 4 bases, with 9 bases of the junction left unmatched. The germline V gene encodes CDR1 SGHNT and CDR2 YYREEE (reference sequence). The CDR3 here is CASSGGGLAGSADTQYF. In nucleotides, the CDR3 is TGTGCCAGCAGCGGGGGGGGACTAGCGGGGTCGGCAGATACGCAGTATTTT.

The chain uses TRBV15 and TRBJ2-7, with TRBD2 matching 7 bases. The CDR3 is 13 residues long. Losses at the gene ends were 6 bases for V and 8 bases for J; bases not matched to a gene: 10. Germline V gene data show CDR1 as LNHNV and CDR2 as YYDKDF (reference sequence). DNA for the CDR3: TGTGCCACCAGAACACCGCCGGGGGGTAAGCAGTACGTC. Translated, it gives CATRTPPGGKQYV.

J is TRBJ1-1 and V is TRBV5-4, with D perhaps matching TRBD1 (6 bases). CDR1 is SGHNT, CDR2 YYREEE, per germline (reference sequence). The CDR3 extends over 15 amino acids. Trimming took 4 bases from V and 1 from J, leaving 14 bases between them. In DNA, the CDR3 is TGTGCCAGCAGCAGCTACCTACAGGGGAACACTGAAGCTTTCTTT. Amino acids: CASSSYLQGNTEAFF.

The chain employs TRBV6-2 or TRBV6-3 and TRBJ2-3; 7 bases match TRBD1. The CDR3 sequence is 18 residues long. Per germline, CDR1 MNHEY and CDR2 SVGEGT. The V and J ends lost 3 bases and 2 bases, in that order; junction bases with no gene match: 14. In DNA form, the CDR3 reads TGTGCCAGCAGTTATGAGTCAGGGGGTCGTCGGGACACAGATACGCAGTATTTT. Its protein product is CASSYESGGRRDTDTQYF.

The table lists this clone with a count of one. The V and J genes are TRBV7-2 and TRBJ1-2; TRBD1 matches 9 bases. Per the germline V gene, CDR1 is SGHTA and CDR2 is FQGNSA. The CDR3 has 15 amino acids. After removal of 2 bases from V and 3 bases from J, the junction contained 4 bases not matched to a gene. Written as DNA, the CDR3 is TGTGCCAGCAGCTTACGGACAGGGGCGGACTATGGCTACACCTTC. This gives the protein CASSLRTGADYGYTF.

The rearrangement joins TRBV24-1 to TRBJ2-2, with D perhaps matching TRBD1 (8 bases). The CDR3 length is 17 residues. V lost 3 bases, J lost 4 bases, and 17 bases lay in between. Germline V gives CDR1 KGHDR, CDR2 SFDVKD. CDR3 DNA sequence: TGTGCCACCAGTGATCCTTGGACAGGGAGGGGCACCGGGGAGCTGTTTTTT. This sequence encodes CATSDPWTGRGTGELFF.

This clone was picked up a small number of times. V gene TRBV14 combines with J gene TRBJ2-2; D is uncertain. CDR1 and CDR2 (germline): SGHDN, FVKESK. This CDR3 has 13 amino acids. Trimming pared 3 bases from V and 4 bases from J, leaving 6 bases between. CDR3 bases: TGTGCCAGCAGCCAGCAGATCACCGGGGAGCTGTTTTTT. As protein: CASSQQITGELFF.

This chain joins TRBV5-1 and TRBJ2-5; 13 bases match TRBD2. The germline gives CDR1 SGHRS, CDR2 YFSETQ. Unmatched junction bases numbered 5, after V lost 1 base and J lost 5 bases. The CDR3 totals 16 residues. The CDR3 DNA follows: TGCGCCAGCAGCTTGCCTGGACTAGCGGGGGTCGAGACCCAGTACTTC. Its translation: CASSLPGLAGVETQYF.

V is TRBV7-9 and J is TRBJ1-4; 10 bases are a match to TRBD1. The germline CDR1 and CDR2 sequences are SEHNR and FQNEAQ (reference sequence). This CDR3 spans 16 amino acids. V shed 2 bases and J 5 bases; nucleotides not matched to a gene: 5. DNA for the CDR3: TGTGCCAGCAGCTTAAGGGACAGGGGAACGAATGAAAAACTGTTTTTT. It yields the protein CASSLRDRGTNEKLFF. Using reference TRBV7-9 and TRBJ1-4 for the parts outside the CDR3, the full variable domain is DTGVSQNPRHKITKRGQNVTFRCDPISEHNRLYWYRQTLGQGPEFLTYFQNEAQLEKSRLLSDRFSAERPKGSFSTLEIQRTEQGDSAMYLCASSLRDRGTNEKLFFGSGTQLSVL.

The chain is built from TRBV6-5 and TRBJ1-2, with D uncertain. This CDR3 is 13 amino acids long. Trimming removed 10 bases from V and 2 bases from J, with 14 bases in between. Germline V gene lookup returns CDR1 MNHEY and CDR2 SVGAGI. The CDR3 here is CAITGRGNYGYTF. The CDR3 DNA sequence: TGTGCCATAACCGGGAGAGGAAACTATGGCTACACCTTC.